Listed here are 19 T cell receptor beta chains from one sample, sequenced in a study of CD8 T cells in Susac syndrome. It was with random hexamers that 0.5 to 1 ug RNA was reverse transcribed. TCRdb passed the immunoSEQ multiplex PCR reads through MiXCR, listing each CDR3 protein once. The repertoire consists of over 100,000 distinct CDR3 sequences, with nearly 96% occurring once and the leading ten covering 0.13% to 0.15%. The sequenced sample consisted of CD4+ T cells from PBMCs. These receptors were obtained from a human donor with Susac syndrome.

V usage is TRBV7-9 and J usage is TRBJ1-5; D unresolved. The V end lost 0 bases, the J end lost 5 bases, and 8 bases lay between the germline ends. CDR1 and CDR2 (germline): SEHNR, FQNEAQ (reference sequence). CDR3 size: 14 residues. CDR3 region: CASSLARGDQPQHF. In DNA form, the CDR3 reads TGTGCCAGCAGCTTAGCGCGCGGGGATCAGCCCCAGCATTTT. The entire variable domain, with the rest obtained from reference TRBV7-9 and TRBJ1-5, is as follows: DTGVSQNPRHKITKRGQNVTFRCDPISEHNRLYWYRQTLGQGPEFLTYFQNEAQLEKSRLLSDRFSAERPKGSFSTLEIQRTEQGDSAMYLCASSLARGDQPQHFGDGTRLSIL.

The chain uses TRBV6-2 or TRBV6-3 and TRBJ2-7; unclear D gene. CDR3 length: 13 amino acids. V shed 4 bases and J shed 3 bases, with 10 bases lying between them. Germline V gene sequence: CDR1 MNHEY, CDR2 SVGEGT. This chain's CDR3 is CASSSVHDYEQYF. As DNA, the CDR3 is TGTGCCAGCAGTTCGGTACACGACTACGAGCAGTACTTC.

CDR3 bases: TGTGCCAGCAGCCAATTGCCCAAATACGAGCAGTACTTC. Translated: CASSQLPKYEQYF. This rearrangement joins TRBV16 to TRBJ2-7, with D hard to call. From germline, CDR1 is KGHSY and CDR2 FQNENV. The CDR3 runs to 13 residues. V was clipped by 1 base and J by 4 bases, with 8 bases between them.

The rearrangement uses TRBV20-1 and TRBJ1-2; 9 bases are shared with TRBD1. J gave up 3 bases and V 6 bases, and 5 bases lay outside the gene matches. Germline assignment: CDR1 DFQATT and CDR2 SNEGSKA (reference sequence). The CDR3 sequence is 13 residues long. The CDR3: CSAEGQGDYGYTF. The CDR3 nucleotides read TGCAGTGCGGAGGGACAGGGAGACTATGGCTACACCTTC.

The chain recombines TRBV7-2 with TRBJ2-1; tentatively, D is TRBD1 (6 bases). The CDR3 runs to 18 residues. V gave up 4 bases and J gave up 0 bases, with 19 bases separating them. CDR1 and CDR2 (germline): SGHTA, FQGNSA. The CDR3 DNA sequence: TGTGCCAGCAGCTACTTGAGGACAGCTCCTAACTCCTACAATGAGCAGTTCTTC. Residues: CASSYLRTAPNSYNEQFF.

This chain connects TRBV28 to TRBJ1-2; 10 bases fit TRBD1. CDR3 length: 16 residues. With 6 bases clipped from V and 3 bases from J, the junction kept 10 bases outside the gene matches. Germline lookup yields CDR1 MDHEN and CDR2 SYDVKM. The CDR3 nucleotides read TGTGCCAGCAGATCACCGGGACAGGGGTCATACTATGGCTACACCTTC. Translated: CASRSPGQGSYYGYTF.

Points on this clonotype: At one boundary the junction diverges from the germline segment, which might be a read error. The chain is built from TRBV12-3 or TRBV12-4 and TRBJ2-7; D is possibly TRBD1 or TRBD2 (5 bases each). The CDR3 spans 12 residues. The CDR3 coding sequence is TGTGCCAGCAGTGGACCCCCGGGACGCAGTGACTTC. Translating gives CASSGPPGRSDF.

CDR3 DNA sequence: TGTGCCAGCAGTTACTCCACAGGGCTGAACTATGGCTACACCTTC. Protein product: CASSYSTGLNYGYTF. This rearrangement joins TRBV6-5 to TRBJ1-2; D is possibly TRBD1 (6 bases). The CDR3 totals 15 residues. The ends were cut back, 0 bases at V and 2 bases at J, with 10 bases in the middle. Looked up from germline, CDR1 is MNHEY and CDR2 is SVGAGI.

This chain joins TRBV18 and TRBJ2-3; unclear D gene. The CDR3 has 13 residues. Germline values: CDR1 KGHSH, CDR2 LQKENI. The germline V and J ends were trimmed by 6 bases and 3 bases, with 10 bases remaining between them. Here the CDR3 reads CASSPQPTDTQYF. The CDR3, as DNA: TGTGCCAGCTCCCCGCAACCGACAGATACGCAGTATTTT.

This chain uses TRBV29-1 with TRBJ2-2; D possibly matches TRBD1 or TRBD2 (6 bases each). The CDR3 is 13 residues long. Germline V gene lookup returns CDR1 SQVTM and CDR2 ANQGSEA. Trimming removed 7 bases from V and 4 bases from J, with 13 bases in between. DNA of the CDR3: TGCAGCGCCTCTAAGGGGGGCACCGGGGAGCTGTTTTTT. It codes for CSASKGGTGELFF.

The V gene is TRBV12-3 or TRBV12-4, the J gene TRBJ2-1, with D perhaps given as TRBD1 or TRBD2 (6 bases each). The CDR3 covers 14 residues. V lost 7 bases, J lost 4 bases, and 14 bases lay in between. The CDR3 DNA reads as TGTGCCAGCACCTTCGGGGGCGGTTACAATGAGCAGTTCTTC. This codes for CASTFGGGYNEQFF.

The J gene is TRBJ2-5, the V gene TRBV28, with 9 bases matching TRBD1. This CDR3 contains 15 residues. Trimming cost V 5 bases and J 1 base; bases outside gene matches: 5. The V gene's germline CDR1 is MDHEN and CDR2 SYDVKM. The CDR3 spells CASSPGTGIQETQYF. CDR3 sequence (DNA): TGTGCCAGCAGTCCGGGGACAGGGATCCAAGAGACCCAGTACTTC. The whole variable domain, remainder taken from reference TRBV28 and TRBJ2-5, is DVKVTQSSRYLVKRTGEKVFLECVQDMDHENMFWYRQDPGLGLRLIYFSYDVKMKEKGDIPEGYSVSREKKERFSLILESASTNQTSMYLCASSPGTGIQETQYFGPGTRLLVL.

V usage is TRBV27 and J usage is TRBJ2-5; the D gene could be TRBD1 or TRBD2 (6 bases each). Trimming stripped 3 bases from V and 5 bases from J, with 13 bases between. Germline CDR1 is MNHEY and CDR2 is SMNVEV (reference sequence). The CDR3 is made up of 14 amino acids. The CDR3 DNA is TGTGCCAGCAGTTTCGGATGGGGGGCGGAGACCCAGTACTTC. It yields the protein CASSFGWGAETQYF.

The rearrangement links TRBV12-3 or TRBV12-4 to TRBJ2-7; tentative D call: TRBD2 (6 bases). The V gene lost 5 bases and the J gene lost 2 bases, with 19 bases spanning the gap. This CDR3 region has 16 residues. The DNA for the CDR3 is TGTGCCAGCAGTCCGCGGGACGGAGGACTCGCCTACGAGCAGTACTTC. Protein: CASSPRDGGLAYEQYF.

The chain is built from TRBV7-8 and TRBJ1-4, with D hard to call. Trimming stripped 5 bases from V and 4 bases from J, with 11 bases between. The germline V gene encodes CDR1 SGHVS and CDR2 FQNEAQ. The CDR3 is 14 residues long. In DNA form, the CDR3 reads TGTGCCAGCAGCGATCTCGGACGTAATGAAAAACTGTTTTTT. Protein: CASSDLGRNEKLFF. The full variable domain, with the rest looked up from reference TRBV7-8 and TRBJ1-4, is GAGVSQSPRYKVAKRGQDVALRCDPISGHVSLFWYQQALGQGPEFLTYFQNEAQLDKSGLPSDRFFAERPEGSVSTLKIQRTQQEDSAVYLCASSDLGRNEKLFFGSGTQLSVL.

The chain employs TRBV11-2 and TRBJ1-2; D uncertain. This CDR3 is 14 amino acids long. Germline V gene sequence: CDR1 SGHAT, CDR2 FQNNGV. The V end lost 5 bases, the J end lost 7 bases, and 17 bases lay between the germline ends. The CDR3 sequence is CASSRFRGTGGYTF. The CDR3, as DNA: TGTGCCAGCAGCCGTTTCCGGGGAACGGGTGGCTACACCTTC.

The chain recombines TRBV15 with TRBJ2-5, with D perhaps matching TRBD2 (7 bases). The CDR3 is 20 amino acids. Trimming removed 0 bases from V and 4 bases from J, with 27 bases in between. Germline lookup yields CDR1 LNHNV and CDR2 YYDKDF (reference sequence). The CDR3 region is CATSRDGGATGEGFGETQYF. CDR3 coding DNA: TGTGCCACCAGCAGAGATGGGGGGGCAACGGGAGAAGGGTTCGGAGAGACCCAGTACTTC.

This rearrangement joins TRBV29-1 to TRBJ2-7; weak D call: TRBD1 (6 bases). Germline values: CDR1 SQVTM, CDR2 ANQGSEA. V lost 6 bases and J 2 bases, leaving 14 bases between the germline ends. The length of the CDR3 is 13 residues. CDR3 nucleotide sequence: TGCAGCGTAGTCAGGGGTCCGACCTACGAGCAGTACTTC. This encodes CSVVRGPTYEQYF.

The rearrangement links TRBV5-1 to TRBJ2-1, with 9 bases aligning to TRBD1. This CDR3 is built from 13 residues. From germline, CDR1 is SGHRS and CDR2 YFSETQ. Trimming removed 4 bases from V and 4 bases from J; junction bases left unmatched: 0. CDR3: CASSGQGYNEQFF. The CDR3 DNA reads as TGCGCCAGCAGCGGACAGGGGTACAATGAGCAGTTCTTC.